Below are 5 T cell receptor beta chains sequenced from a single sample in a study of blood T cell repertoires in COVID-19. TCRdb keeps only in-frame clones here, not all; method: immunoSEQ multiplex PCR. There are approximately 160,000 clones in the sample; 70% to 90% occur only once, and 1.2% lies in the top ten. Sequenced sample: peripheral blood. These receptors came from a man aged 60-69 years who had recovered from COVID-19.

This chain links TRBV10-3 with TRBJ2-2, with 8 bases lining up with TRBD1. V was pared by 0 bases and J by 1 base, with 1 base of the junction left unmatched. Germline CDR1 ENHRY, CDR2 SYGVKD. The CDR3 is 16 amino acids. CDR3 sequence (DNA): TGTGCCATCAGTGAGTCAGGACAGGGGAACACCGGGGAGCTGTTTTTT. This sequence encodes CAISESGQGNTGELFF.

The chain has TRBV6-5 and TRBJ1-5; perhaps TRBD1 as D (5 bases). The V end was cut by 6 bases, the J end by 7 bases, with 10 bases between. CDR3 length: 12 amino acids. Looked up from germline, CDR1 is MNHEY and CDR2 is SVGAGI. The CDR3 reads CASSIRGQPQHF. The CDR3 region has the DNA TGTGCCAGCAGCATAAGGGGACAGCCCCAGCATTTT.

This clone was recorded once. The junction departs from the called germline gene at one end, perhaps through a read error. The V call is TRBV7-7, the J call TRBJ2-1; 7 nucleotides line up with TRBD1. CDR1 and CDR2 (germline): SSHAT, FNYEAQ (reference sequence). The CDR3 has 15 amino acids. The CDR3 reads CASSQTGSSYNEQFF. The DNA of the CDR3 is TGTGCTAGCAGCCAGACAGGGAGCTCCTACAATGAGCAGTTCTTC.

Written as DNA, the CDR3 is TGTGCCACCAGTGATTTGTGGTTGGGACAGAGCACAGATACGCAGTATTTT. This gives the protein CATSDLWLGQSTDTQYF. The chain couples TRBV24-1 to TRBJ2-3; 7 nucleotides align to TRBD1. Germline trimming cut 0 bases from V and 0 bases from J; bases unmatched to any gene: 5. CDR1 and CDR2 (germline): KGHDR, SFDVKD. The CDR3 loop spans 17 amino acids.

The chain combines TRBV15 with TRBJ1-2, with 9 bases lining up with TRBD1. Germline CDR1 is LNHNV and CDR2 is YYDKDF (reference sequence). J gave up 8 bases and V 0 bases, and 7 bases lay outside the gene matches. This CDR3 contains 15 residues. As DNA, the CDR3 is TGTGCCACCAGCAGAGATAGGACAGGGGCGAGAGGCTACACCTTC. It yields the protein CATSRDRTGARGYTF.